The 20 T cell receptor beta chains below were found in one sample sequenced in a study of graft-versus-host responses after intestinal transplantation. Clones were sequenced by immunoSEQ multiplex PCR, and TCRdb holds only the in-frame ones, with some missing. The table includes some 48,000 clones, approximately 84% detected once. Their antigens remain unidentified. The starting material was unstimulated CD4+ T cells sorted from spleen or lymph node cells, obtained before transplant. All receptors come from a human donor who was the organ donor for an intestinal transplant.

This chain joins TRBV30 and TRBJ1-4; the D is unclear. Trimming removed 4 bases at V and 3 bases at J, with 12 bases between. Per the germline V gene, CDR1 is GTSNPN and CDR2 is SVGIG (reference sequence). The CDR3 is made up of 14 amino acids. CDR3 region: CAWNLMTPNEKLFF. CDR3 in DNA: TGTGCCTGGAACTTAATGACTCCTAATGAAAAACTGTTTTTT.

The chain has TRBV4-3 and TRBJ2-5; 7 bases fit TRBD1. There are 17 residues in the CDR3. Losses at the gene ends were 0 bases for V and 14 bases for J; bases not matched to a gene: 21. Germline V gives CDR1 LGHNA, CDR2 YSLEER. The CDR3 reads CASSQEYRTGGWGNFYF. As DNA, the CDR3 is TGCGCCAGCAGCCAAGAATACCGGACAGGCGGGTGGGGTAATTTCTACTTC.

This clone was recorded only once. The genes are TRBV11-2 and TRBJ1-6; D is unclear. The CDR3 is 14 amino acids. Trimming took 3 bases from V and 7 from J, leaving 10 bases between them. Per germline, CDR1 SGHAT and CDR2 FQNNGV. This CDR3 reads CASSFAPPNSPLHF. The DNA of the CDR3 is TGTGCCAGCAGCTTTGCTCCGCCGAATTCACCCCTCCACTTT.

The V gene is TRBV5-1, the J gene TRBJ2-2, with D possibly matching TRBD2 (5 bases). This CDR3 spans 13 amino acids. V was trimmed by 3 bases and J by 7 bases, leaving 10 bases between them. Germline-derived CDR1 and CDR2 are SGHRS and YFSETQ. CDR3 sequence (DNA): TGCGCCAGCAGCTGGAGGTCCGGCGGGGAGCTGTTTTTT. Its protein is CASSWRSGGELFF.

The chain combines TRBV18 with TRBJ1-2; the match to TRBD1 covers 8 bases. The J segment lost 10 bases and the V segment lost 6 bases, leaving 10 bases of the junction unmatched. The CDR3 runs 13 residues. Germline V gene data show CDR1 as KGHSH and CDR2 as LQKENI. The CDR3 here is CASSLGQGSDYTF. The CDR3 DNA follows: TGTGCCAGCTCCCTCGGACAGGGAAGTGACTACACCTTC. Variable domain in full (rest from reference TRBV18 and TRBJ1-2): NAGVMQNPRHLVRRRGQEARLRCSPMKGHSHVYWYRQLPEEGLKFMVYLQKENIIDESGMPKERFSAEFPKEGPSILRIQQVVRGDSAAYFCASSLGQGSDYTFGSGTRLTVV.

This clone has a single count. The sample holds other DNA sequences that translate to the same CDR3. The V gene is TRBV5-1, the J gene TRBJ1-1, with 8 bases fitting TRBD1. J was trimmed by 1 base and V by 4 bases; bases with no gene match: 3. Germline CDR1 and CDR2: SGHRS and YFSETQ. This CDR3 is 14 amino acids long. In DNA, the CDR3 is TGCGCCAGCAGCCCAGGACAGGGGAACACTGAAGCTTTCTTT. Translating it yields CASSPGQGNTEAFF.

The rearrangement links TRBV20-1 to TRBJ2-7, with D maybe TRBD2 (5 bases). Germline assignment: CDR1 DFQATT and CDR2 SNEGSKA (reference sequence). V lost 3 bases, J lost 2 bases, and 5 bases lay in between. This CDR3 has 11 amino acids. The CDR3 loop is CSARRAYEQYF. The CDR3 DNA reads TGCAGTGCTAGGAGGGCCTACGAGCAGTACTTC.

The chain combines TRBV10-3 with TRBJ1-1; 7 bases are a match to TRBD1. The germline gives CDR1 ENHRY, CDR2 SYGVKD. Unmatched junction bases numbered 4, after V lost 10 bases and J lost 5 bases. The CDR3 has 11 residues. The CDR3 DNA is TGTGCCACCAGGGGGGCTACTGAAGCTTTCTTT. Amino acids: CATRGATEAFF.

The chain uses TRBV5-1 and TRBJ2-1, with TRBD2 identical over 7 bases. The germline V gene encodes CDR1 SGHRS and CDR2 YFSETQ. After removal of 0 bases from V and 4 bases from J, the junction contained 4 bases not matched to a gene. The CDR3 loop spans 15 amino acids. Written as DNA, the CDR3 is TGCGCCAGCAGCTTGGTCCTAGCGGATTACAATGAGCAGTTCTTC. Translated: CASSLVLADYNEQFF.

The genes are TRBV5-1 and TRBJ2-1, with 7 bases that match TRBD1. The germline V gene has CDR1 SGHRS and CDR2 YFSETQ. The CDR3 runs to 15 residues. Losses at the gene ends were 7 bases for V and 5 bases for J; bases not matched to a gene: 12. The DNA of the CDR3 is TGCGCCAGCCGGAACAGGGGCCTTATAGACAATGAGCAGTTCTTC. Amino acids: CASRNRGLIDNEQFF.

The chain couples TRBV18 to TRBJ2-1, with unresolved D. This CDR3 spans 13 amino acids. Germline V gene lookup returns CDR1 KGHSH and CDR2 LQKENI. With 0 bases removed from V and 4 bases from J, the gap between germline ends came to 4 bases. The CDR3 nucleotides are TGTGCCAGCTCACCACCTTCGTACAATGAGCAGTTCTTC. Protein: CASSPPSYNEQFF.

The rearrangement uses TRBV19 and TRBJ1-5; D gene ambiguous. Germline V gives CDR1 LNHDA, CDR2 SQIVND (reference sequence). This CDR3 is built from 12 residues. Trimming shortened V by 3 bases and J by 6 bases, and 6 bases separated the two germline ends. The CDR3 here is CASSIKSQPQHF. The CDR3 DNA reads as TGTGCCAGTAGTATTAAGTCTCAGCCCCAGCATTTT.

The CDR3 sequence is CASSLNSEGGELFF. CDR3 DNA sequence: TGTGCCAGCAGCTTAAACAGCGAGGGCGGGGAGCTGTTTTTT. The chain employs TRBV7-9 and TRBJ2-2, with D perhaps matching TRBD2 (5 bases). With 2 bases removed from V and 7 bases from J, the gap between germline ends came to 11 bases. There are 14 residues in the CDR3. Per germline, CDR1 SEHNR and CDR2 FQNEAQ (reference sequence).

The rearrangement joins TRBV5-6 to TRBJ1-3, with 10 bases lining up with TRBD1. Germline lookup yields CDR1 SGHDT and CDR2 YYEEEE. After removal of 4 bases from V and 3 bases from J, the junction contained 4 bases not matched to a gene. This CDR3 has 15 residues. The CDR3 nucleotides read TGTGCCAGCAGCGCGACAGGGGGCGGTGGAAACACCATATATTTT. Its translation is CASSATGGGGNTIYF.

The rearrangement links TRBV5-4 to TRBJ2-1; D ambiguous. V gave up 1 base and J gave up 2 bases, with 7 bases separating them. Germline V gene data show CDR1 as SGHNT and CDR2 as YYREEE (reference sequence). The CDR3 spans 14 residues. CDR3 in amino acids: CASSLFGPYNEQFF. DNA for the CDR3: TGTGCCAGCAGCTTGTTCGGGCCCTACAATGAGCAGTTCTTC.

V gene TRBV29-1 combines with J gene TRBJ2-7, with 10 bases fitting TRBD1. The CDR3 has 15 residues. V shed 6 bases and J 6 bases; nucleotides not matched to a gene: 14. Germline CDR1 SQVTM, CDR2 ANQGSEA. The CDR3 loop reads CSVGHIGTGEGEQYF. CDR3 DNA: TGCAGCGTCGGACATATCGGGACAGGGGAGGGCGAGCAGTACTTC.

V and J are TRBV12-5 and TRBJ2-5; TRBD2 agrees at 8 bases. CDR3 length: 17 amino acids. After removal of 1 base from V and 5 bases from J, the junction contained 12 bases not matched to a gene. The germline gives CDR1 LGHNT, CDR2 FRNRAP. The CDR3 sequence is CASGLEVKAGAGETQYF. CDR3 DNA: TGTGCTAGTGGTTTGGAAGTAAAAGCGGGAGCCGGCGAGACCCAGTACTTC.

V gene TRBV5-1 combines with J gene TRBJ2-7; D might be TRBD2 (6 bases). Germline V CDR1 and CDR2: SGHRS, YFSETQ. CDR3 size: 15 residues. Trimming shortened V by 0 bases and J by 4 bases, and 14 bases separated the two germline ends. CDR3 region: CASSLAGVFFYEQYF. The CDR3 bases are TGCGCCAGCAGCTTGGCGGGAGTTTTTTTTTACGAGCAGTACTTC.

The CDR3 spells CASSILAGDLKTQYF. In DNA, the CDR3 is TGTGCCAGTAGTATACTAGCGGGAGACTTGAAGACCCAGTACTTC. This chain joins TRBV19 and TRBJ2-5; TRBD2 agrees at 10 bases. This CDR3 has 15 residues. Per germline, CDR1 LNHDA and CDR2 SQIVND (reference sequence). The J segment lost 6 bases and the V segment lost 2 bases, leaving 6 bases of the junction unmatched. Combining the CDR3 with reference TRBV19 and TRBJ2-5 gives the whole variable domain DGGITQSPKYLFRKEGQNVTLSCEQNLNHDAMYWYRQDPGQGLRLIYYSQIVNDFQKGDIAEGYSVSREKKESFPLTVTSAQKNPTAFYLCASSILAGDLKTQYFGPGTRLLVL.

Concerning this clone itself: The sample carries other DNA sequences with the same CDR3. This chain joins TRBV6-5 and TRBJ1-5; D perhaps matches TRBD1 (5 bases). Germline V CDR1 and CDR2: MNHEY, SVGAGI. The CDR3 is 13 residues long. The V and J ends lost 2 bases and 7 bases respectively, with 9 bases between them. The chain's CDR3 is CASSYREGQPQHF. The CDR3 region has the DNA TGTGCCAGCAGTTACAGGGAGGGGCAGCCCCAGCATTTT.